The 17 T cell receptor beta chains presented below share a single source sample, sequenced in a study of cytomegalovirus exposure and HLA in healthy donors. The protocol was immunoSEQ multiplex PCR, while the TCRdb copy is restricted to in-frame clones and leaves out a portion. The sample has around 150,000 clones; 85% are singletons. Sequenced sample: PBMCs. These receptors were taken from a man aged 30 to 39 in good health and CMV-seropositive.

CDR3 protein: CAWSPETLSTDTQYF. CDR3 nucleotides: TGTGCCTGGAGTCCAGAAACCCTTAGCACAGATACGCAGTATTTT. V and J are TRBV30 and TRBJ2-3; no definite D call. This CDR3 region has 15 residues. V was shortened by 2 bases and J by 0 bases, with 12 bases between the two germline ends. Germline loops: CDR1 GTSNPN, CDR2 SVGIG (reference sequence).

V and J are TRBV4-3 and TRBJ2-3; maybe TRBD1 (5 bases). This CDR3 spans 16 amino acids. Trimming cost V 4 bases and J 4 bases, with 18 bases left between them. Germline lookup yields CDR1 LGHNA and CDR2 YSLEER. The CDR3 region has the DNA TGCGCCAGCAGCCGCTACGGGCAGGGTTTGCCAGATACGCAGTATTTT. It encodes CASSRYGQGLPDTQYF.

This rearrangement joins TRBV10-1 to TRBJ2-7, with 9 nucleotides matching TRBD1. Germline CDR1 and CDR2: WNHNN and SYGVQD (reference sequence). Losses at the gene ends were 8 bases for V and 6 bases for J; bases not matched to a gene: 11. The CDR3 length is 14 residues. The CDR3 DNA follows: TGCGCCAGCGACCCCGGGACAGGGAGGCGCGAGCAGTACTTC. Amino acids: CASDPGTGRREQYF.

The rearrangement uses TRBV18 and TRBJ2-7; D unresolved. The germline V gene encodes CDR1 KGHSH and CDR2 LQKENI. The CDR3 consists of 14 residues. The V end lost 1 base, the J end lost 5 bases, and 12 bases lay between the germline ends. As DNA, the CDR3 is TGTGCCAGCTCACCACTATCCCTTTCGGACGAGCAGTACTTC. Amino acids: CASSPLSLSDEQYF. Using reference TRBV18 and TRBJ2-7 for the parts outside the CDR3, the full variable domain is NAGVMQNPRHLVRRRGQEARLRCSPMKGHSHVYWYRQLPEEGLKFMVYLQKENIIDESGMPKERFSAEFPKEGPSILRIQQVVRGDSAAYFCASSPLSLSDEQYFGPGTRLTVT.

The chain uses TRBV15 and TRBJ2-2; 7 nucleotides line up with TRBD2. This CDR3 is built from 13 residues. V shed 5 bases, J shed 9 bases, and the junction held 6 bases outside the gene matches. Germline-derived CDR1 and CDR2 are LNHNV and YYDKDF (reference sequence). Here the CDR3 reads CATSASAGWELFF. Written as DNA, the CDR3 is TGTGCCACCAGCGCTTCAGCGGGATGGGAGCTGTTTTTT.

The rearrangement uses TRBV29-1 and TRBJ2-1, with 9 bases fitting TRBD2. This CDR3 has 16 amino acids. The germline V gene encodes CDR1 SQVTM and CDR2 ANQGSEA. V lost 2 bases to trimming and J lost 4 bases; unmatched junction nucleotides: 9. For the CDR3, the DNA is TGCAGCGTTGAACCGGGTTCAGCGGGGGGATACAATGAGCAGTTCTTC. It encodes CSVEPGSAGGYNEQFF.

J is TRBJ2-2 and V is TRBV5-4, with 9 bases aligning to TRBD1. This CDR3 is 16 amino acids long. In germline, CDR1 is SGHNT, CDR2 YYREEE (reference sequence). Germline trimming cut 4 bases from V and 5 bases from J; bases unmatched to any gene: 9. As DNA, the CDR3 is TGTGCCAGCAGCACCGGACAGGGGAGGCAGACCGGGGAGCTGTTTTTT. Residues: CASSTGQGRQTGELFF.

The V gene is TRBV7-9, the J gene TRBJ2-3, with D possibly TRBD2 on 5 matching bases. The CDR3 consists of 14 residues. Germline CDR1 SEHNR, CDR2 FQNEAQ (reference sequence). With 8 bases removed from V and 1 base from J, the gap between germline ends came to 13 bases. CDR3 in amino acids: CASGWRLGTDTQYF. DNA of the CDR3: TGTGCCAGCGGATGGAGGTTAGGCACAGATACGCAGTATTTT.

The chain links TRBV10-3 to TRBJ2-7, with TRBD1 identical over 7 bases. The V segment lost 3 bases and the J segment 2 bases; nucleotides outside the gene matches: 10. The CDR3 has 16 residues. The germline V gene encodes CDR1 ENHRY and CDR2 SYGVKD. In DNA, the CDR3 is TGTGCCATCAGTGAACTCGGGGACAGACGGGCCTACGAGCAGTACTTC. It encodes CAISELGDRRAYEQYF.

This sequence joins TRBV2 and TRBJ2-1; TRBD1 aligns across 9 bases. Germline CDR1 SNHLY, CDR2 FYNNEI. V lost 6 bases and J lost 6; bases outside the gene matches: 6. The CDR3 runs to 14 residues. CDR3 nucleotide sequence: TGTGCCAGCAGCGGCCCGGGACAGGGCAATGAGCAGTTCTTC. It is translated as CASSGPGQGNEQFF.

This sequence joins TRBV12-5 and TRBJ2-2, with D possibly matching TRBD2 (7 bases). V shed 0 bases and J shed 4 bases, with 15 bases lying between them. Germline-derived CDR1 and CDR2 are LGHNT and FRNRAP. CDR3 length equals 17 residues. The CDR3 spells CASGLVHRGGRTGELFF. Here the CDR3 DNA reads TGTGCTAGTGGTTTGGTACATAGGGGGGGTCGCACCGGGGAGCTGTTTTTT.

The gene calls are TRBV7-9 and TRBJ1-2; 7 nucleotides match TRBD1. Germline CDR1 and CDR2: SEHNR and FQNEAQ (reference sequence). Trimming cost V 5 bases and J 4 bases; bases outside gene matches: 13. There are 16 residues in the CDR3. CDR3 loop: CASSPSGTVGFYGYTF. CDR3 nucleotide sequence: TGTGCCAGCAGCCCTTCCGGGACAGTTGGATTCTATGGCTACACCTTC.

The chain recombines TRBV9 with TRBJ1-2; D possibly corresponds to TRBD1 (5 bases). CDR3 length: 16 residues. V lost 4 bases and J lost 4, with 20 bases in between. Germline V gives CDR1 SGDLS, CDR2 YYNGEE. Here the CDR3 reads CASSNLGVPSPYGYTF. The CDR3 nucleotides read TGTGCCAGCAGCAACTTAGGGGTTCCCTCCCCCTATGGCTACACCTTC.

This chain connects TRBV25-1 to TRBJ2-1, with D tentatively TRBD1 (6 bases). V gave up 5 bases and J gave up 10 bases, with 15 bases separating them. This CDR3 has 13 residues. Germline CDR1 reads MGHDK; CDR2 reads SYGVNS. This chain's CDR3 is CASSLGTRGEQFF. DNA for the CDR3: TGTGCCAGCAGTTTGGGAACGAGGGGGGAGCAGTTCTTC.

The genes are TRBV30 and TRBJ1-5; possible D gene TRBD1, 6 bases. Trimming left V 4 bases short and J 0 bases short, with 10 bases between. The CDR3 sequence is 14 residues long. Germline V gives CDR1 GTSNPN, CDR2 SVGIG (reference sequence). The CDR3: CAWTGEGSNQPQHF. In DNA form, the CDR3 reads TGTGCCTGGACAGGGGAGGGTAGCAATCAGCCCCAGCATTTT. Complete variable domain (other parts from reference TRBV30 and TRBJ1-5): SQTIHQWPATLVQPVGSPLSLECTVEGTSNPNLYWYRQAAGRGLQLLFYSVGIGQISSEVPQNLSASRPQDRQFILSSKKLLLSDSGFYLCAWTGEGSNQPQHFGDGTRLSIL.

The rearrangement uses TRBV18 and TRBJ2-5, with 9 positions matching TRBD1. Trimming removed 0 bases from V and 7 bases from J; junction bases left unmatched: 12. Germline CDR1 reads KGHSH; CDR2 reads LQKENI. The CDR3 contains 17 residues. The CDR3 sequence is CASSPPLEDRGWGTQYF. CDR3 DNA: TGTGCCAGCTCACCACCGTTGGAGGACAGGGGCTGGGGGACCCAGTACTTC.

The chain employs TRBV5-1 and TRBJ2-7; TRBD2 matches at 10 bases. The V gene's germline CDR1 is SGHRS and CDR2 YFSETQ. V trimming: 5 bases; J trimming: 2 bases; junction bases outside the gene matches: 4. This CDR3 comprises 14 residues. The CDR3: CASSLAGAAYEQYF. The CDR3 DNA sequence: TGCGCCAGCAGTCTAGCGGGGGCAGCCTACGAGCAGTACTTC.